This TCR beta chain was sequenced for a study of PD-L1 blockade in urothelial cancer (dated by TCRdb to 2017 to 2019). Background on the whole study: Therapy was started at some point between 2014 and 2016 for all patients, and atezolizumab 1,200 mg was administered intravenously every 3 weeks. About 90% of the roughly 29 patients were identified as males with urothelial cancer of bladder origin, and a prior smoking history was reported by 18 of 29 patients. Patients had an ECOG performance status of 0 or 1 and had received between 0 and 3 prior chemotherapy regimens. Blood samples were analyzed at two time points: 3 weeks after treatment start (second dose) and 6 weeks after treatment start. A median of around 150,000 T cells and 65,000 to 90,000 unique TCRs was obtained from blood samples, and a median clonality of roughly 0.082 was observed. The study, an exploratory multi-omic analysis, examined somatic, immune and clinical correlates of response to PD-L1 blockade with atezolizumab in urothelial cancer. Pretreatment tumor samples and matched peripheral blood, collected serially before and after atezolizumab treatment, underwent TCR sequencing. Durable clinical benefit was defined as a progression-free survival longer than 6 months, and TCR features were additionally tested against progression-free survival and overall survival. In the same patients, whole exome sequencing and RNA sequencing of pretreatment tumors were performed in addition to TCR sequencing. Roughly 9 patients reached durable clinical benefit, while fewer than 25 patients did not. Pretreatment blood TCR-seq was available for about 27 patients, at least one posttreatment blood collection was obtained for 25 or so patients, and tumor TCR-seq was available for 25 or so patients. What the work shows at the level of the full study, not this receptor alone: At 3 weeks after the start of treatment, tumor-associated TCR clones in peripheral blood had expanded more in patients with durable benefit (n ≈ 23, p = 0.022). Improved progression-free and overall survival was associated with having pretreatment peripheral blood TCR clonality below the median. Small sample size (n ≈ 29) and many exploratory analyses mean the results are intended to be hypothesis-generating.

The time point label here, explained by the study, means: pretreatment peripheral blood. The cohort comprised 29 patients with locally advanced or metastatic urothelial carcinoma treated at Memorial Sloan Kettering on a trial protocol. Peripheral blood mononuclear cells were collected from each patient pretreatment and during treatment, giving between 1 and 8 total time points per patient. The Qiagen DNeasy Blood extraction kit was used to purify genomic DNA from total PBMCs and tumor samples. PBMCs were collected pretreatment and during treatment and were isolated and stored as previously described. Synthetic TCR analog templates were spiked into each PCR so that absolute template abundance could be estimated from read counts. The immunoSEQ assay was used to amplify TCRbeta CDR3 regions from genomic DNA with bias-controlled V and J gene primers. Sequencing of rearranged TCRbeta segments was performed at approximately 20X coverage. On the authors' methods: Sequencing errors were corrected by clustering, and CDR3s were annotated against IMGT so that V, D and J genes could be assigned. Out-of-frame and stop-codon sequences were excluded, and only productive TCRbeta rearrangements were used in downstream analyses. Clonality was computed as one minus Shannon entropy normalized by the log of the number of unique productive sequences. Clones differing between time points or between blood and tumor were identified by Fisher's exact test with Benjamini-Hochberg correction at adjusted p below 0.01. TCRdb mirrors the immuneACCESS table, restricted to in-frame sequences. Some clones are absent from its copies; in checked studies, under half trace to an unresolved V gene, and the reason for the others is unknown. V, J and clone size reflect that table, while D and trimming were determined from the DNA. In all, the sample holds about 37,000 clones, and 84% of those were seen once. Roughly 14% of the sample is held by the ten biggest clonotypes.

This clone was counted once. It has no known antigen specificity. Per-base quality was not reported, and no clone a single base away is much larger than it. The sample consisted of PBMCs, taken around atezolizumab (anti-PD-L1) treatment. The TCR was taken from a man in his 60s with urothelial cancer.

The DNA sequence reads TGCAGCGTAAAGCGGGATACGTTCAATGAGCAGTTCTTC. Translation gives CSVKRDTFNEQFF. The chain is assembled from TRBV29-1 and TRBJ2-1; TRBD2 aligns with 7 central bases. From the germline V gene, CDR1 is SQVTM and CDR2 is ANQGSEA. The CDR3 sequence holds 13 residues, the cysteine and phenylalanine included. The retained sequence is limited to the CDR3, 39 bases, with the frame set at the first base. V is trimmed back by 6 bases and J by 6 bases, and the junction contains 8 bases that no gene match accounts for.